This T cell receptor beta chain was retrieved from a study of shared clonotypes between healthy human individuals. Study overall: CD4 naive and memory got three plates each, CD8 naive two, CD8 memory one.

CD45RO-negative CD8 cells positively selected for CCR7 made up the naive population, which excluded terminally differentiated effector memory CD45RA+ cells. The CDR3 extends over 14 amino acids. The germline V gene has CDR1 SGHVS and CDR2 FQNEAQ. Trimming cost V 3 bases and J 2 bases, with 11 bases left between them. Deep-level assay runs were performed. In replicate PCRs of sorted subsets, roughly 190 ng DNA, about 30,000 T cell genomes, was used. The authors' processing: ImmunoSEQ only sent back junction sequences with no quality scores, so filtering was done differently. Method: immunoSEQ multiplex PCR; TCRdb's copy keeps in-frame clones and lacks some. D and trimming come from the DNA, and the V and J calls and clone size come from that table. This table holds about 2.2 million clones, around 93% found once.

The chain uses TRBV7-8 and TRBJ2-7; D might be TRBD1 or TRBD2, each matching 5 bases. Sample: naive CD8+ T cells from PBMCs. This receptor was obtained from a man between 18 and 35 years old in good health. Some clones in this sample may be carry-over from other donors' samples. The CDR3 region is CASSFVGTTYEQYF. CDR3 sequence (DNA): TGTGCCAGCAGCTTTGTCGGGACCACCTACGAGCAGTACTTC.